The 23 T cell receptor beta chains below all came from one sample that was sequenced in a study of blood T cell repertoires in COVID-19. Here immunoSEQ multiplex PCR was the method, and the copy in TCRdb shows in-frame clones only, minus some. The sample lists under 40,000 clones, 80% occurring once. What was sequenced was peripheral blood. The receptor set was obtained from a woman in her 70s with acute or convalescent COVID-19.

The chain joins TRBV6-1 to TRBJ2-7; no reliable D call. V was trimmed by 5 bases and J by 3 bases, leaving 11 bases between them. Germline values: CDR1 MNHNS, CDR2 SASEGT. This CDR3 contains 13 residues. The CDR3 coding sequence is TGTGCCAGCAGTTATATGGCCAACTACGAGCAGTACTTC. Protein: CASSYMANYEQYF.

This clone has only one observation. J is TRBJ1-1 and V is TRBV20-1; a weak D match, TRBD1 (6 bases). The germline gives CDR1 DFQATT, CDR2 SNEGSKA (reference sequence). Trimming removed 4 bases at V and 8 bases at J, with 11 bases between. The CDR3 is made up of 11 amino acids. The CDR3 spells CSAKRQDEAFF. The CDR3, as DNA: TGCAGTGCTAAACGACAGGACGAAGCTTTCTTT.

This clone is a singleton in its sample. A read error may account for a junction end that differs from germline. The rearrangement joins TRBV7-9 to TRBJ2-2; possibly TRBD1 for D (7 bases). The CDR3 spans 15 residues. Germline V gene lookup returns CDR1 SEHNR and CDR2 FQNEAQ (reference sequence). The CDR3 DNA reads TGTGCCAGCAACGGGGGACAGACGAAAACCGGGGAGCTGTTTTTT. Residues: CASNGGQTKTGELFF. Full variable domain (rest looked up from reference TRBV7-9 and TRBJ2-2): DTGVSQNPRHKITKRGQNVTFRCDPISEHNRLYWYRQTLGQGPEFLTYFQNEAQLEKSRLLSDRFSAERPKGSFSTLEIQRTEQGDSAMYLCASNGGQTKTGELFFGEGSRLTVL.

The CDR3 bases are TGTGCCAGCTCACCAGACGAGACAGGCCAAGAGACCCAGTACTTC. Translated: CASSPDETGQETQYF. The rearrangement uses TRBV18 and TRBJ2-5, with D possibly matching TRBD1 (6 bases). Trimming removed 2 bases at V and 1 base at J, with 11 bases between. From germline, CDR1 is KGHSH and CDR2 LQKENI. CDR3 length equals 15 residues.

This clone showed up just once. The chain joins TRBV7-2 to TRBJ2-7, with 9 bases fitting TRBD2. CDR3 length: 15 amino acids. Trimming cost V 1 base and J 5 bases; bases outside gene matches: 6. Germline values: CDR1 SGHTA, CDR2 FQGNSA. The CDR3 bases are TGTGCCAGCAGCTTAGATTCCCTAGCGGGAAACGAGCAGTACTTC. Residues: CASSLDSLAGNEQYF.

This sequence joins TRBV19 and TRBJ2-3, with D possibly matching TRBD2 (5 bases). Germline CDR1 reads LNHDA; CDR2 reads SQIVND (reference sequence). V shed 5 bases and J shed 6 bases, with 18 bases lying between them. This CDR3 has 15 amino acids. The CDR3 sequence: CASSYLASPADTQYF. DNA for the CDR3: TGTGCCAGTAGTTACCTAGCCTCGCCAGCGGATACGCAGTATTTT.

V and J are TRBV28 and TRBJ2-5; 11 nucleotides line up with TRBD2. Trimming took 0 bases from V and 2 from J; bases not matched to a gene: 2. The CDR3 is 16 residues long. The germline V gene has CDR1 MDHEN and CDR2 SYDVKM. The CDR3 nucleotides read TGTGCCAGCAGTTTATGGACTAGCGGGGAACAAGAGACCCAGTACTTC. It is translated as CASSLWTSGEQETQYF.

This clone has a single count. The chain employs TRBV19 and TRBJ2-1, with 10 positions matching TRBD2. The J segment lost 9 bases and the V segment lost 6 bases, leaving 8 bases of the junction unmatched. The CDR3 extends over 14 amino acids. Looked up from germline, CDR1 is LNHDA and CDR2 is SQIVND (reference sequence). The CDR3 here is CASRGASGSSEQFF. The CDR3 region has the DNA TGTGCCAGTAGAGGCGCTAGCGGGAGCAGTGAGCAGTTCTTC.

This clone was seen more than once but under ten times. This chain uses TRBV6-5 with TRBJ1-3, with D possibly TRBD1 on 5 matching bases. The V and J ends lost 0 bases and 0 bases respectively, with 9 bases between them. CDR3 size: 16 residues. CDR1 MNHEY and CDR2 SVGAGI come from the germline V gene. This CDR3 is CASSYSAGLSGNTIYF. CDR3 DNA: TGTGCCAGCAGTTACTCGGCAGGGCTCTCTGGAAACACCATATATTTT.

J is TRBJ2-2 and V is TRBV5-1; 8 bases match TRBD1. The CDR3 loop spans 18 amino acids. Germline CDR1 and CDR2: SGHRS and YFSETQ. The ends lost 4 bases at V and 4 bases at J; junction bases unmatched: 15. The CDR3: CASSPGQGLRWSTGELFF. The CDR3 nucleotides read TGCGCCAGCAGCCCCGGACAGGGACTCAGGTGGTCCACCGGGGAGCTGTTTTTT.

The chain is built from TRBV18 and TRBJ2-7; D gene ambiguous. CDR1 and CDR2 from the germline V gene are KGHSH and LQKENI. The V end lost 3 bases, the J end lost 4 bases, and 13 bases lay between the germline ends. The CDR3 consists of 14 residues. CDR3: CASSPNRFNYEQYF. The CDR3 DNA is TGTGCCAGCTCACCTAACCGGTTCAATTACGAGCAGTACTTC.

The CDR3 region is CASSPTWPGLGYTF. The CDR3 DNA sequence: TGTGCCAGCAGTCCCACGTGGCCAGGACTCGGCTACACCTTC. The chain links TRBV6-5 to TRBJ1-2, with D unclear. This CDR3 region has 14 residues. V was shortened by 5 bases and J by 8 bases, with 18 bases between the two germline ends. Germline loops: CDR1 MNHEY, CDR2 SVGAGI.

This chain connects TRBV10-1 to TRBJ1-2; a possible D gene is TRBD1 (5 bases). CDR3 length equals 13 residues. Trimming took 6 bases from V and 6 from J, leaving 14 bases between them. Germline loops: CDR1 WNHNN, CDR2 SYGVQD (reference sequence). CDR3 DNA: TGCGCCAGCAGCCCCGCGGGGGTCCATGGCTACACCTTC. Its protein is CASSPAGVHGYTF.

This CDR3 is CASSVEGKRGTYNEQFF. The CDR3 DNA follows: TGTGCCAGCAGCGTAGAGGGCAAGCGGGGAACCTACAATGAGCAGTTCTTC. The chain joins TRBV9 to TRBJ2-1; 7 nucleotides match TRBD2. There are 17 residues in the CDR3. V gave up 0 bases and J gave up 2 bases; unmatched junction bases: 8. The germline CDR1 and CDR2 sequences are SGDLS and YYNGEE.

This chain uses TRBV4-2 with TRBJ1-5, with D possibly being TRBD1 (6 bases). Germline-derived CDR1 and CDR2 are LGHNA and YNFKEQ. Trimming stripped 0 bases from V and 1 base from J, with 16 bases between. CDR3 length: 18 residues. CDR3 nucleotide sequence: TGTGCCAGCAGCCAAGAGGGGGGGGGCCGAGGGAGCAATCAGCCCCAGCATTTT. Translating gives CASSQEGGGRGSNQPQHF.

V is TRBV4-2 and J is TRBJ2-2, with TRBD2 matching over 9 bases. After removal of 5 bases from V and 1 base from J, the junction contained 11 bases not matched to a gene. Germline V gives CDR1 LGHNA, CDR2 YNFKEQ. The CDR3 is 18 amino acids. CDR3 sequence (DNA): TGTGCCAGCAGCACCTCGGGTTGGCGGGAGGGGAACACCGGGGAGCTGTTTTTT. Protein product: CASSTSGWREGNTGELFF.

The chain couples TRBV27 to TRBJ1-1; 11 bases match TRBD1. CDR1 and CDR2 from the germline V gene are MNHEY and SMNVEV (reference sequence). The CDR3 length is 15 residues. V lost 5 bases and J lost 5; bases outside the gene matches: 7. The CDR3 reads CASSPGTGGRTEAFF. In DNA form, the CDR3 reads TGTGCCAGCAGTCCCGGGACAGGGGGTAGAACTGAAGCTTTCTTT.

The J gene is TRBJ2-1, the V gene TRBV7-9; the match to TRBD2 covers 8 bases. The germline CDR1 and CDR2 sequences are SEHNR and FQNEAQ (reference sequence). The CDR3 has 17 amino acids. V shed 5 bases, J shed 6 bases, and the junction held 15 bases outside the gene matches. The chain's CDR3 is CASSPWLTGGQVNEQFF. CDR3 coding DNA: TGTGCCAGCAGCCCCTGGTTAACGGGGGGGCAGGTCAATGAGCAGTTCTTC.

Remarks on this clone: Relative to the germline gene, one junction end is altered; a read error may explain this. The chain recombines TRBV6-5 with TRBJ2-7; no reliable D call. Looked up from germline, CDR1 is MNHEY and CDR2 is SVGAGI. The CDR3 spans 15 residues. The CDR3 DNA is TGTGCCAGCAGTTACTGCACAGATTCTTCCTGCGAGCAGTACTTC. Translation: CASSYCTDSSCEQYF.

CDR3 region: CASSQRQTGTNSYNEQFF. DNA of the CDR3: TGCGCCAGCAGCCAACGACAAACAGGGACGAACTCCTACAATGAGCAGTTCTTC. The gene calls are TRBV4-1 and TRBJ2-1, with D perhaps matching TRBD1 (6 bases). CDR1 is MGHRA and CDR2 is YSYEKL in the germline V gene. The CDR3 extends over 18 amino acids. Between the trimmed V and J ends, which lost 2 bases and 0 bases, there was a span of 17 bases.

V usage is TRBV18 and J usage is TRBJ2-7, with 7 bases lining up with TRBD1. V was clipped by 3 bases and J by 3 bases; unmatched bases: 8. The V gene's germline CDR1 is KGHSH and CDR2 LQKENI. The CDR3 runs 15 residues. The CDR3 DNA reads as TGTGCCAGCTCACCGGGCACAGGGGCTGGCTACGAGCAGTACTTC. The encoded protein is CASSPGTGAGYEQYF.

V is TRBV5-6 and J is TRBJ2-1, with 8 bases lining up with TRBD2. Germline CDR1 and CDR2: SGHDT and YYEEEE. The CDR3 spans 15 residues. The ends lost 4 bases at V and 2 bases at J; junction bases unmatched: 5. CDR3 in DNA: TGTGCCAGCAGCCGGGGGGGAAAACCCTACAATGAGCAGTTCTTC. Translation gives CASSRGGKPYNEQFF.

The chain carries TRBV6-6 and TRBJ2-7; D is perhaps TRBD1 (6 bases). Germline CDR1 and CDR2: MNHNY and SVGAGI (reference sequence). The CDR3 extends over 14 amino acids. V gave up 6 bases and J gave up 5 bases, with 17 bases separating them. The DNA of the CDR3 is TGTGCCAGCAGGGATCCCACAGGGAGCCACGAGCAGTACTTC. Its protein product is CASRDPTGSHEQYF.